The present entry profiles one T cell receptor (beta chain) with its context. Sequencing used immunoSEQ multiplex PCR; TCRdb keeps in-frame clones, though not all of them. Altogether approximately 80,000 clones are present, over 75% being singletons, with the ten largest covering 0.2% to 0.3%. The sample is drawn from a study of OX40 agonist ivuxolimab in advanced cancers. Turning to the study itself: The patients received agonistic anti-OX40 (CD134) antibody ivuxolimab.

The CDR3 consists of 14 residues. Germline V CDR1 and CDR2: SGHAT, FQNNGV. V lost 5 bases, J lost 10 bases, and 18 bases lay in between. This TCR was sampled from an adult with an advanced solid tumor such as melanoma, head and neck, liver or kidney cancer. V gene TRBV11-2 combines with J gene TRBJ2-1; no definite D call. The sequences come from CD4+ or CD8+ T cells sorted from blood, collected in a trial of the OX40 agonist ivuxolimab. CDR3 residues: CASSPSPNVMEQFF. The CDR3 region has the DNA TGTGCCAGCAGCCCGAGCCCGAATGTGATGGAGCAGTTCTTC.